Presented here are 15 T cell receptor beta chains from one specimen sequenced in a study of blood T cell repertoires in COVID-19. Sequencing was performed with immunoSEQ multiplex PCR; in TCRdb, only in-frame clones are kept and a portion is missing. The table lists fewer than 250,000 clones, around 80% of them singletons. The source material was peripheral blood. Receptors were obtained from a human donor in a cohort sampled during active COVID-19.

The gene calls are TRBV9 and TRBJ2-1; 7 nucleotides line up with TRBD2. Per the germline V gene, CDR1 is SGDLS and CDR2 is YYNGEE. The CDR3 contains 15 residues. The V gene end was trimmed by 3 bases and the J gene end by 0 bases; junction bases not matched to a gene: 3. In DNA form, the CDR3 reads TGTGCCAGCAGCGACCGGGGGGTCTCCTACAATGAGCAGTTCTTC. Translated: CASSDRGVSYNEQFF.

The J gene is TRBJ1-2, the V gene TRBV16; D is ambiguous. Germline values: CDR1 KGHSY, CDR2 FQNENV. The CDR3 is made up of 14 amino acids. The V and J ends lost 1 base and 6 bases respectively, with 12 bases between them. CDR3 loop: CASSQLEGLDGYTF. The CDR3 coding sequence is TGTGCCAGCAGCCAATTGGAGGGTCTTGATGGCTACACCTTC.

This clone was seen once. This same CDR3 is encoded by further DNA sequences in the sample. The rearrangement joins TRBV7-9 to TRBJ2-3, with a tentative D call TRBD2 (5 bases). This CDR3 spans 16 amino acids. Germline V gives CDR1 SEHNR, CDR2 FQNEAQ (reference sequence). The V end was cut by 0 bases, the J end by 0 bases, with 10 bases between. CDR3 nucleotides: TGTGCCAGCAGCTTAGCGCTGGCGGGTAGCACAGATACGCAGTATTTT. It specifies CASSLALAGSTDTQYF.

The chain joins TRBV19 to TRBJ1-5; weak D call: TRBD1 (5 bases). The CDR3 spans 13 residues. Germline V gene data show CDR1 as LNHDA and CDR2 as SQIVND (reference sequence). V gave up 8 bases and J gave up 1 base, with 9 bases separating them. CDR3 DNA sequence: TGTGCCAGTTCGACAGAGAGCAATCAGCCCCAGCATTTT. Translating gives CASSTESNQPQHF.

This rearrangement joins TRBV6-2 or TRBV6-3 to TRBJ1-2; 10 bases are shared with TRBD1. Germline V gene data show CDR1 as MNHEY and CDR2 as SVGEGT. The CDR3 sequence is 15 residues long. V shed 0 bases and J 7 bases; nucleotides not matched to a gene: 5. The CDR3 loop reads CASSYSRQGASGYTF. The CDR3 coding sequence is TGTGCCAGCAGTTACTCGCGACAGGGGGCGAGTGGCTACACCTTC.

The chain couples TRBV7-2 to TRBJ1-3; no firm D call. The CDR3 runs 15 residues. V was trimmed by 1 base and J by 4 bases, leaving 11 bases between them. Germline values: CDR1 SGHTA, CDR2 FQGNSA. The CDR3 DNA reads as TGTGCCAGCAGCTTAGGAGTAAGTCGAGGAAACACCATATATTTT. It specifies CASSLGVSRGNTIYF.

The V gene is TRBV21-1, the J gene TRBJ2-7; the DNA was not compared with TRBD2, the D call given in the table. TRBV21-1 is shown as a pseudogene. The CDR3 is 13 residues long. The CDR3 nucleotides read TGTGCCATCACTAACGGGGAAATCTACGAGCAGTACTTC. Its translation: CAITNGEIYEQYF.

The chain recombines TRBV12-3 or TRBV12-4 with TRBJ1-2, with TRBD1 matching over 9 bases. J lost 4 bases, V lost 6 bases, and 3 bases had no gene match. The CDR3 is 13 amino acids. This chain's CDR3 is CASRGQGFYGYTF. In DNA form, the CDR3 reads TGTGCCAGCAGGGGACAGGGATTCTATGGCTACACCTTC.

V and J are TRBV12-3 or TRBV12-4 and TRBJ2-7, with TRBD1 as a possible D gene (7 bases). Trimming pared 7 bases from V and 6 bases from J, leaving 16 bases between. The length of the CDR3 is 13 residues. The DNA for the CDR3 is TGTGCCAGCACCCTACAGGGGAGGCCCGAGCAGTACTTC. Translation: CASTLQGRPEQYF.

The genes are TRBV7-9 and TRBJ2-7; 7 bases align to TRBD2. CDR1 is SEHNR and CDR2 is FQNEAQ in the germline V gene (reference sequence). Trimming cost V 11 bases and J 2 bases; bases outside gene matches: 6. The CDR3 is 12 residues long. CDR3 residues: CADLRGTYEQYF. The DNA of the CDR3 is TGTGCCGATTTGCGGGGGACCTACGAGCAGTACTTC.

The chain employs TRBV7-9 and TRBJ2-5, with D unresolved. The germline gives CDR1 SEHNR, CDR2 FQNEAQ (reference sequence). The CDR3 is 14 residues long. V shed 6 bases and J shed 5 bases, with 16 bases lying between them. The CDR3 DNA follows: TGTGCCAGCAGTTTCGCCCGGGTCCATGAGACCCAGTACTTC. Encoded protein: CASSFARVHETQYF.

By frequency in the sample, this clone is medium-sized. J is TRBJ1-1 and V is TRBV4-1; 8 bases map to TRBD1. CDR1 is MGHRA and CDR2 is YSYEKL in the germline V gene. The junction had 4 bases not matched to a gene; V was cut back by 4 bases and J by 0 bases. This CDR3 is 15 amino acids long. CDR3 sequence (DNA): TGCGCCAGCAGCCCAAGGGACAGGCTGAACACTGAAGCTTTCTTT. Protein: CASSPRDRLNTEAFF.

J is TRBJ1-6 and V is TRBV6-4; the match to TRBD1 covers 7 bases. Germline V gene data show CDR1 as MRHNA and CDR2 as SNTAGT. This CDR3 comprises 15 residues. V shed 0 bases, J shed 10 bases, and the junction held 6 bases outside the gene matches. CDR3 in DNA: TGTGCCAGCAGTGACTCGACAGGGTACGGATCACCCCTCCACTTT. Translating gives CASSDSTGYGSPLHF.

The chain has TRBV18 and TRBJ1-6; D may be TRBD1 (6 bases). This CDR3 has 13 residues. V lost 8 bases, J lost 8 bases, and 13 bases lay in between. The germline gives CDR1 KGHSH, CDR2 LQKENI. The chain's CDR3 is CASRQGQDSPLHF. The CDR3 DNA reads TGTGCCAGCCGCCAGGGACAAGATTCACCCCTCCACTTT.

This chain connects TRBV7-9 to TRBJ1-2, with 8 bases aligning to TRBD1. The CDR3 totals 13 residues. CDR1 and CDR2 from the germline V gene are SEHNR and FQNEAQ (reference sequence). Trimming took 6 bases from V and 8 from J; bases not matched to a gene: 8. As DNA, the CDR3 is TGTGCCAGCAGATGGGACAGGCCGGGGGGCTACACCTTC. Its translation is CASRWDRPGGYTF.